This is a list of T cell receptor beta chains from one sample in a study of molecular identifiers for immune sequencing clone quantification. TCRdb ran MiXCR on the PCR reads and lists one entry per CDR3 protein. The sample carries over 550,000 distinct CDR3 sequences, 25% recorded once. Sequencing was performed on naive CD8+ T cells from blood, with Jurkat cell RNA spiked in. These receptors were collected from a human donor in good health. Some libraries in this study had Jurkat cell RNA spiked in. Each CDR3 is given with its conserved first and last residue. A D gene is named only where the DNA matches it firmly. Not every row has a clone size; where given, it reads once, few, many or a size class.

>TRBJ2-3|NA|TRBV20-1|many
TGCAGTGCTAGAGACATGGTTAAGAGCACAGATACGCAGTATTTT
CSARDMVKSTDTQYF
>TRBJ1-6|NA|TRBV7-6|many
TGTGCCAGCAGCTTATCAGGAGGCAATAATTCACCCCTCCACTTT
CASSLSGGNNSPLHF
>TRBJ2-2|TRBD2|TRBV6-2/TRBV6-3|few
TGTGCCAGCAGTTACTCCGCGGGAGAATACACCGGGGAGCTGTTTTTT
CASSYSAGEYTGELFF
>TRBJ2-1|NA|TRBV14|few
TGTGCCAGCAGCCAATACTACACGAGCTCCTACAATGAGCAGTTCTTC
CASSQYYTSSYNEQFF
>TRBJ2-1|TRBD2|TRBV4-3|NA
TGCGCCAGCAGCCAAGATTATCTAGCGGGGACCTGCAATGAGCAGTTCTTC
CASSQDYLAGTCNEQFF
>TRBJ1-1|NA|TRBV4-1|many
TGCGCCAGCAGCCAAGATCGATTAGGGGCTTTGGGTGAAGCTTTCTTT
CASSQDRLGALGEAFF
>TRBJ2-1|TRBD2|TRBV25-1|few
TGTGCCAGCAGTAACTACCCCGATAGCGGGAGGGCCAGGAAGGGATCCTACAATGAGCAGTTCTTC
CASSNYPDSGRARKGSYNEQFF
>TRBJ2-3|NA|TRBV14|many
TGTGCCAGCAGCCAAGAGGTTCCGGGGGTGGGCACAGATACGCAGTATTTT
CASSQEVPGVGTDTQYF
>TRBJ2-5|NA|TRBV14|many
TGTGCCAGCAGCCACAGACTAGGTGTGCAGACCCAGTACTTC
CASSHRLGVQTQYF
>TRBJ2-1|NA|TRBV9|few
TGTGCCAGCAGCGTAGGGGGCAGTTCTTCCAGAAATGAGCAGTTCTTC
CASSVGGSSSRNEQFF
>TRBJ2-1|TRBD2|TRBV7-9|few
TGTGCCAGCAGCTTGGGGACTAGCGGGAGGTGGTACAATGAGCAGTTCTTC
CASSLGTSGRWYNEQFF
>TRBJ2-2|NA|TRBV30|NA
TGTGCCTGGAGTGTACCGTGGACTTCAAACACCGGGGAGCTGTTTTTT
CAWSVPWTSNTGELFF
>TRBJ1-4|NA|TRBV18|few
TGTGCCAGCTCCCTCGGAACCGCCCCGCGGGAAAAACTGTTTTTT
CASSLGTAPREKLFF
>TRBJ2-1|NA|TRBV7-3|NA
TGTGCCAGCAGCGACCGGGACGAGTGGAACAATGAGCAGTTCTTC
CASSDRDEWNNEQFF
>TRBJ1-1|NA|TRBV7-9|many
TGTGCCAGCAGCTTAGCGCAGGGAGTGTACACTGAAGCTTTCTTT
CASSLAQGVYTEAFF
>TRBJ2-1|TRBD1|TRBV19|few
TGTGCCAGTAGTATAGTACACAGGGGCGTTTACAATGAGCAGTTCTTC
CASSIVHRGVYNEQFF
>TRBJ2-2|NA|TRBV30|NA
TGTGCCTGGAGCGTGTCTCTGGGGGTCAGGAGCGGGGAGCTGTTTTTT
CAWSVSLGVRSGELFF
>TRBJ1-3|NA|TRBV29-1|many
TGCAGCGCCCAAGGGCTCGGCCGAAACACCATATATTTT
CSAQGLGRNTIYF
>TRBJ2-5|NA|TRBV29-1|many
TGCAGCGCATTGGGGAATGAAGAGACCCAGTACTTC
CSALGNEETQYF
>TRBJ2-5|TRBD2|TRBV13|many
TGTGCCAGCAGCGTGCGACTAGCGGGAGCTGGTTTGGAGACCCAGTACTTC
CASSVRLAGAGLETQYF
>TRBJ2-3|TRBD1|TRBV4-3|few
TGCGCCAGCAGCCAAGATAGAGGACAGGGGGCGAATACGCAGTATTTT
CASSQDRGQGANTQYF
>TRBJ2-3|NA|TRBV12-5|NA
TGTGCTAGTGGTGATGATTCGGATCCAGAAATCACAGATACGCAGTATTTT
CASGDDSDPEITDTQYF
>TRBJ1-1|NA|TRBV6-2/TRBV6-3|many
TGTGCCAGCAGTTACGAGCCTACAAACACTGAAGCTTTCTTT
CASSYEPTNTEAFF
>TRBJ2-1|NA|TRBV14|NA
TGTGCCAGCAGCCAAGCTGGGGGACGCCCCTACAATGAGCAGTTCTTC
CASSQAGGRPYNEQFF
>TRBJ2-7|NA|TRBV4-1|many
TGCGCCAGCAGCCAAGTCCGGTTCGGGGAGCTGTGGGAGCAGTACTTC
CASSQVRFGELWEQYF
>TRBJ2-3|TRBD2|TRBV24-1|NA
TGTGCCACCAGTGAAGCGGGGGGGAGGGGTACGCAGTATTTT
CATSEAGGRGTQYF
>TRBJ2-7|NA|TRBV7-2|NA
TGTGCCAGCAGCTTTGGGGTTACTCGGAGAACCTCCTACGAGCAGTACTTC
CASSFGVTRRTSYEQYF
>TRBJ2-5|NA|TRBV10-2|NA
TGCGCCAGCAGTAAGATGGTGGGGGCAACCCAAGAGACCCAGTACTTC
CASSKMVGATQETQYF